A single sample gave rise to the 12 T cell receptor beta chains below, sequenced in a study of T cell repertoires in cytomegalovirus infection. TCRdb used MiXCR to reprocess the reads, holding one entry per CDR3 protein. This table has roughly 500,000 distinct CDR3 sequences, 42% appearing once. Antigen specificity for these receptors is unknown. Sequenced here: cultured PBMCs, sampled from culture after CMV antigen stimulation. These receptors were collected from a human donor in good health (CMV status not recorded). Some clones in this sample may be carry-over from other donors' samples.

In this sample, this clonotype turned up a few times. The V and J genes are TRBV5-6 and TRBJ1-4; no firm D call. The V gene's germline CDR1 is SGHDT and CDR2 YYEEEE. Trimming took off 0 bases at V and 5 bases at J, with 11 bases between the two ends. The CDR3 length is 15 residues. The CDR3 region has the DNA TGTGCCAGCAGCTTGGTTGGAGGCGGGAATGAAAAACTGTTTTTT. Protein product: CASSLVGGGNEKLFF.

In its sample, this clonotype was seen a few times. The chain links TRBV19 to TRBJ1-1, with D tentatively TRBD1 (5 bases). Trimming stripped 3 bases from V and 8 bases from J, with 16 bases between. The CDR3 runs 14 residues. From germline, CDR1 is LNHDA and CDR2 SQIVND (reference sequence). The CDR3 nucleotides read TGTGCCAGTAGTATCCCGGGGCAGTTCGAGGAAGCTTTCTTT. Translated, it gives CASSIPGQFEEAFF.

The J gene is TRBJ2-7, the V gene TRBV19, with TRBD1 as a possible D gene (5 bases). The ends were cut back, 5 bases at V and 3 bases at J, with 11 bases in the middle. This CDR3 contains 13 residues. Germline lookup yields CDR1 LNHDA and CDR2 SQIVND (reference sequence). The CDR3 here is CASSEQGGYEQYF. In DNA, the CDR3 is TGTGCCAGTAGTGAGCAGGGCGGCTACGAGCAGTACTTC.

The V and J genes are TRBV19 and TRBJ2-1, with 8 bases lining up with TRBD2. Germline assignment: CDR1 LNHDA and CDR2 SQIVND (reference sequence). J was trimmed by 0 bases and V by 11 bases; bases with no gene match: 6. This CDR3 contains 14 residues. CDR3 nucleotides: TGTGCCTCTCGCCGGGAGGGCTCCTACAATGAGCAGTTCTTC. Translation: CASRREGSYNEQFF.

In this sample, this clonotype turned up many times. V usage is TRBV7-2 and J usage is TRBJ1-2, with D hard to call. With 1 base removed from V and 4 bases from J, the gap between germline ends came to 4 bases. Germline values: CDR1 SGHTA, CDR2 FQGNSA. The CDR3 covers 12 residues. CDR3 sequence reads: CASSLVGYGYTF. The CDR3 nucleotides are TGTGCCAGCAGCTTAGTGGGCTATGGCTACACCTTC.

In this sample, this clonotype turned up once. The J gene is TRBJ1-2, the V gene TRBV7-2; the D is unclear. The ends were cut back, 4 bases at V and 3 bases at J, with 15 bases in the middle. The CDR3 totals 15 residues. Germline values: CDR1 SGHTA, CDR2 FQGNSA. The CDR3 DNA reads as TGTGCCAGCAGCTGGAAAGAGGTGACCTACTATGGCTACACCTTC. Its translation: CASSWKEVTYYGYTF.

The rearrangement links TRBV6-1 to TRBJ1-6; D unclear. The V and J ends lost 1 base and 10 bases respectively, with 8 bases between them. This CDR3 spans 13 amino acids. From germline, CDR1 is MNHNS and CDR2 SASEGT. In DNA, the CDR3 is TGTGCCAGCAGTGAAGTGGTAGAGTCACCCCTCCACTTT. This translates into CASSEVVESPLHF.

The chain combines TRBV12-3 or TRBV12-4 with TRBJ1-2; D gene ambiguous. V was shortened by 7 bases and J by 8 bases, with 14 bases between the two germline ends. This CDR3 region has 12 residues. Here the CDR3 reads CASTITVGGYTF. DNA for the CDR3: TGTGCCAGCACCATCACGGTGGGGGGCTACACCTTC.

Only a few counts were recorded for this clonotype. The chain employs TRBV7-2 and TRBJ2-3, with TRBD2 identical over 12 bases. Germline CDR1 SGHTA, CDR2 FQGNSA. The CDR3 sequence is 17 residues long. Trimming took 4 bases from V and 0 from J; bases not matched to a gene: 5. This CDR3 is CASSSPGLAGSTDTQYF. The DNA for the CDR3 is TGTGCCAGCAGCTCTCCGGGACTAGCGGGTAGCACAGATACGCAGTATTTT.

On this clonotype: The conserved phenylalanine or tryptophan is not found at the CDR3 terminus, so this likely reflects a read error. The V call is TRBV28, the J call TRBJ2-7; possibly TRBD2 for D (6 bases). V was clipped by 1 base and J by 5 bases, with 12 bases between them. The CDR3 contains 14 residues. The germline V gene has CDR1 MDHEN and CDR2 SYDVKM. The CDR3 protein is CASSLYRGTDEQYS. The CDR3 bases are TGTGCCAGCAGTTTATACCGGGGGACGGACGAGCAGTACTCC.

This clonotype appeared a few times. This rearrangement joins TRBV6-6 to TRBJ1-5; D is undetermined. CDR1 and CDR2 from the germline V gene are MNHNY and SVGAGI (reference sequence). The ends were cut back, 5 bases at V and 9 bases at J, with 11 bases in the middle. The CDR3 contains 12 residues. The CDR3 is CASSPFDSPQHF. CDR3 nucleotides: TGTGCCAGCAGTCCTTTTGATTCGCCCCAGCATTTT.

CDR3 protein: CASSLAGISYNEQFF. CDR3 DNA: TGTGCCAGCAGTTTGGCAGGGATCTCCTACAATGAGCAGTTCTTC. The genes are TRBV6-2 or TRBV6-3 and TRBJ2-1, with D tentatively TRBD1 (5 bases). This CDR3 spans 15 amino acids. V was cut by 4 bases and J by 0 bases, with 10 bases left in between. Germline loops: CDR1 MNHEY, CDR2 SVGEGT.